This T cell receptor (beta chain) was documented in a study of blood T cell repertoires in COVID-19. About the study: T cells, B-cell-depleted T cells, or PBMCs supplied cDNA or gDNA.

Everyone who took part was roughly 18 to 89 years old, and they came from over 20 US areas. Symptom resolution, clearance, or two negative PCRs marked the recovered donors of Cohort 3. This clone was seen more than once but under ten times. TCRdb's table, derived via immunoSEQ multiplex PCR, lists solely in-frame clones and lacks some. The repertoire has over 400,000 clones, around 85% of them found once; the top ten carry 8.3%. The sequenced sample consisted of PBMCs or T cells enriched from blood (not recorded which). The receptor comes from a woman aged 55-70 years who had recovered from COVID-19.

CDR3 DNA sequence: TGTGCCAGCAGCCTTCAACGGGGATCCTACGAGCAGTACTTC. As protein: CASSLQRGSYEQYF. The chain employs TRBV3-1 (or the pseudogene TRBV3-2) and TRBJ2-7; the D gene is possibly TRBD2 (5 bases). Germline CDR1 is LGHDT and CDR2 is YNNKEL (reference sequence). V was trimmed by 4 bases and J by 1 base, leaving 11 bases between them. The length of the CDR3 is 14 residues.